The 26 T cell receptor beta chains below all came from one sample that was sequenced in a study of cytomegalovirus exposure and HLA in healthy donors. The study ran its PCR with 60 Vbeta and 13 Jbeta primers. Assay used: immunoSEQ multiplex PCR; TCRdb lists only in-frame clones, some missing. The data contain about 200,000 clones, over 60% of them singletons. Sequences were obtained from PBMCs. The receptors come from a male donor in good health and CMV-seronegative.

The chain uses TRBV28 and TRBJ1-2; weak D call: TRBD1 (5 bases). Deletions cut 2 bases from V and 6 bases from J, with 25 bases between. The CDR3 runs to 18 residues. Germline loops: CDR1 MDHEN, CDR2 SYDVKM. CDR3 residues: CASSLRGLLQGVGHGYTF. The CDR3 coding sequence is TGTGCCAGCAGTTTAAGGGGCCTCTTGCAGGGTGTGGGCCATGGCTACACCTTC.

This clone has only a few counts. The CDR3 region is CASSYSLLPQGYTF. As DNA, the CDR3 is TGTGCCAGCAGTTACTCGCTTCTACCGCAAGGCTACACCTTC. The chain is built from TRBV6-5 and TRBJ1-2; D gene ambiguous. The CDR3 is 14 amino acids. The V and J ends lost 0 bases and 8 bases respectively, with 13 bases between them. CDR1 and CDR2 (germline): MNHEY, SVGAGI.

The V and J genes are TRBV7-2 and TRBJ2-1, with a possible D match to TRBD2 (5 bases). The CDR3 has 17 residues. Trimming left V 1 base short and J 0 bases short, with 13 bases between. Germline-derived CDR1 and CDR2 are SGHTA and FQGNSA. The CDR3, as DNA: TGTGCCAGCAGCTTAGGTCTCCAGCGGAGCTCCTACAATGAGCAGTTCTTC. Translated, it gives CASSLGLQRSSYNEQFF.

The chain combines TRBV5-6 with TRBJ2-3, with 12 bases fitting TRBD2. Trimming cost V 4 bases and J 6 bases; bases outside gene matches: 9. The CDR3 totals 16 residues. Germline loops: CDR1 SGHDT, CDR2 YYEEEE. DNA for the CDR3: TGTGCCAGCAGCGAGGGGACTAGCGGGTTCGGGGATACGCAGTATTTT. Translation: CASSEGTSGFGDTQYF.

The chain combines TRBV5-1 with TRBJ2-5, with 9 positions matching TRBD1. CDR3 size: 13 residues. CDR1 SGHRS and CDR2 YFSETQ come from the germline V gene. Trimming cost V 4 bases and J 2 bases; bases outside gene matches: 0. DNA for the CDR3: TGCGCCAGCAGCGGACAGGGGCAAGAGACCCAGTACTTC. Its translation: CASSGQGQETQYF.

The genes are TRBV4-2 and TRBJ2-5; D may be TRBD2 (6 bases). The CDR3 consists of 13 residues. Trimming pared 3 bases from V and 5 bases from J, leaving 10 bases between. Germline values: CDR1 LGHNA, CDR2 YNFKEQ. The CDR3 nucleotides read TGTGCCAGCAGCCATTACCGGGGGGAGACCCAGTACTTC. It yields the protein CASSHYRGETQYF.

V and J are TRBV4-3 and TRBJ1-6; the D gene is possibly TRBD1 (6 bases). Germline CDR1 LGHNA, CDR2 YSLEER. This CDR3 is built from 16 residues. V lost 0 bases and J 7 bases, leaving 13 bases between the germline ends. CDR3 residues: CASSQDAGAGNSPLHF. For the CDR3, the DNA is TGCGCCAGCAGCCAAGATGCGGGGGCAGGGAATTCACCCCTCCACTTT.

The chain is built from TRBV6-5 and TRBJ2-5, with 11 bases fitting TRBD2. The DNA end lines up better with TRBJ2-7; the J call may be wrong. This CDR3 spans 13 amino acids. Germline CDR1 and CDR2: MNHEY and SVGAGI. Here the CDR3 reads CASRGLAAYEQYF. The CDR3 coding sequence is TGTGCCAGCAGGGGACTAGCGGCTTACGAGCAGTACTTC.

The V and J genes are TRBV30 and TRBJ2-2, with TRBD1 as a possible D gene (7 bases). V lost 2 bases and J lost 3, with 10 bases in between. The length of the CDR3 is 14 residues. Looked up from germline, CDR1 is GTSNPN and CDR2 is SVGIG (reference sequence). In DNA, the CDR3 is TGTGCCTGGAGTTTCAGGGGGGACACCGGGGAGCTGTTTTTT. This sequence encodes CAWSFRGDTGELFF.

This clone was found once. J is TRBJ1-3 and V is TRBV7-9; D is unclear. Per the germline V gene, CDR1 is SEHNR and CDR2 is FQNEAQ (reference sequence). The CDR3 loop spans 13 amino acids. Trimming pared 9 bases from V and 0 bases from J, leaving 9 bases between. This CDR3 is CASSLASGNTIYF. CDR3 in DNA: TGTGCCAGTTCCTTAGCCTCTGGAAACACCATATATTTT. The full variable domain, its missing parts supplied by reference TRBV7-9 and TRBJ1-3, is DTGVSQNPRHKITKRGQNVTFRCDPISEHNRLYWYRQTLGQGPEFLTYFQNEAQLEKSRLLSDRFSAERPKGSFSTLEIQRTEQGDSAMYLCASSLASGNTIYFGEGSWLTVV.

This chain links TRBV7-9 with TRBJ2-6; D remains unclear. The V end was cut by 4 bases, the J end by 0 bases, with 7 bases between. From germline, CDR1 is SEHNR and CDR2 FQNEAQ (reference sequence). There are 15 residues in the CDR3. The CDR3 region is CASSSLFSGANVLTF. The CDR3 nucleotides are TGTGCCAGCAGCTCCCTATTCTCTGGGGCCAACGTCCTGACTTTC.

This rearrangement joins TRBV7-9 to TRBJ2-3, with 13 bases fitting TRBD2. CDR1 SEHNR and CDR2 FQNEAQ come from the germline V gene (reference sequence). The CDR3 consists of 16 residues. V shed 5 bases and J 6 bases; nucleotides not matched to a gene: 8. The DNA for the CDR3 is TGTGCCAGCAGCACGGGACTAGCGGGGATATCGGATACGCAGTATTTT. As protein: CASSTGLAGISDTQYF.

The genes are TRBV5-3 and TRBJ1-2, with TRBD1 matching 8 bases. TRBV5-3 is known as an ORF, though its function is uncertain. The V gene end was trimmed by 4 bases and the J gene end by 8 bases; junction bases not matched to a gene: 7. The CDR3 consists of 13 residues. The CDR3 sequence is CARSPRTGRGYTF. The CDR3 DNA is TGTGCCAGAAGCCCTCGGACAGGGAGGGGCTACACCTTC.

The count of this clone is one. The chain employs TRBV5-6 and TRBJ2-7; perhaps TRBD2 as D (6 bases). The CDR3 consists of 12 residues. The V gene's germline CDR1 is SGHDT and CDR2 YYEEEE. Trimming removed 6 bases at V and 4 bases at J, with 11 bases between. CDR3 in amino acids: CASNSGSYEQYF. The CDR3 coding sequence is TGTGCCAGCAACTCCGGGAGTTACGAGCAGTACTTC.

This chain uses TRBV7-2 with TRBJ2-7, with TRBD1 as a possible D gene (6 bases). V lost 0 bases and J lost 3, with 12 bases in between. The CDR3 is made up of 15 amino acids. Germline assignment: CDR1 SGHTA and CDR2 FQGNSA. This CDR3 reads CASSLASRGIYEQYF. The CDR3 nucleotides are TGTGCCAGCAGCTTAGCGAGTAGGGGGATCTACGAGCAGTACTTC.

The chain joins TRBV18 to TRBJ2-3; 9 bases map to TRBD1. This CDR3 is built from 15 residues. Germline lookup yields CDR1 KGHSH and CDR2 LQKENI. Trimming took 6 bases from V and 6 from J; bases not matched to a gene: 10. CDR3 sequence reads: CASSPGQGLRDTQYF. The CDR3 DNA is TGTGCCAGCTCGCCGGGACAGGGTCTGAGGGATACGCAGTATTTT.

The J gene is TRBJ1-6, the V gene TRBV30; 8 positions match TRBD1. The CDR3 covers 14 residues. Trimming removed 5 bases from V and 9 bases from J; junction bases left unmatched: 9. Germline assignment: CDR1 GTSNPN and CDR2 SVGIG (reference sequence). The CDR3 sequence is CAWPGQGGSSPLHF. CDR3 nucleotides: TGTGCCTGGCCCGGACAGGGCGGTAGTTCACCCCTCCACTTT.

This clone was counted once. In DNA form, the CDR3 reads TGTGCCAGCAGCATCCGACGGGGGGTGAACACTGAAGCTTTCTTT. Translation gives CASSIRRGVNTEAFF. This rearrangement joins TRBV7-2 to TRBJ1-1; tentative D call: TRBD1 (5 bases). The CDR3 is 15 amino acids. Germline lookup yields CDR1 SGHTA and CDR2 FQGNSA. V lost 5 bases and J lost 0, with 13 bases in between.

This chain connects TRBV5-1 to TRBJ1-6; D remains ambiguous. The CDR3 totals 12 residues. Germline assignment: CDR1 SGHRS and CDR2 YFSETQ. With 4 bases removed from V and 5 bases from J, the gap between germline ends came to 4 bases. The CDR3 protein is CASSRDNSPLHF. Here the CDR3 DNA reads TGCGCCAGCAGCCGCGATAATTCACCCCTCCACTTT. The whole variable domain, filled in from reference TRBV5-1 and TRBJ1-6, reads KAGVTQTPRYLIKTRGQQVTLSCSPISGHRSVSWYQQTPGQGLQFLFEYFSETQRNKGNFPGRFSGRQFSNSRSEMNVSTLELGDSALYLCASSRDNSPLHFGNGTRLTVT.

The chain combines TRBV10-3 with TRBJ2-3, with 12 nucleotides matching TRBD2. The germline V gene encodes CDR1 ENHRY and CDR2 SYGVKD. The junction had 1 base not matched to a gene; V was cut back by 7 bases and J by 5 bases. The CDR3 is made up of 13 amino acids. CDR3 bases: TGTGCCATCACGACTAGCGGGGGAGATACGCAGTATTTT. Its translation: CAITTSGGDTQYF.

J is TRBJ2-5 and V is TRBV5-8, with 10 nucleotides matching TRBD1. CDR3 length: 16 residues. Trimming took 4 bases from V and 4 from J; bases not matched to a gene: 10. In germline, CDR1 is SGHTS, CDR2 YDEGEE. Written as DNA, the CDR3 is TGTGCCAGCAGCCGGCCTGGGACAGGGGTACGAGAGACCCAGTACTTC. It specifies CASSRPGTGVRETQYF.

The chain is built from TRBV7-9 and TRBJ1-1; 8 nucleotides line up with TRBD1. The CDR3 has 15 amino acids. Germline CDR1 is SEHNR and CDR2 is FQNEAQ (reference sequence). Trimming took 4 bases from V and 1 from J; bases not matched to a gene: 5. The DNA of the CDR3 is TGTGCCAGCAGCTCCCAGGGGGCGAGGAACACTGAAGCTTTCTTT. Translating it yields CASSSQGARNTEAFF. The whole variable domain, filled in from reference TRBV7-9 and TRBJ1-1, reads DTGVSQNPRHKITKRGQNVTFRCDPISEHNRLYWYRQTLGQGPEFLTYFQNEAQLEKSRLLSDRFSAERPKGSFSTLEIQRTEQGDSAMYLCASSSQGARNTEAFFGQGTRLTVV.

This chain connects TRBV5-1 to TRBJ2-7, with no clear D. CDR3 length: 14 amino acids. CDR1 and CDR2 (germline): SGHRS, YFSETQ. Trimming cost V 4 bases and J 1 base, with 12 bases left between them. The CDR3 DNA follows: TGCGCCAGCAGCGCCCCGGGTAGGTCCTACGAGCAGTACTTC. This translates into CASSAPGRSYEQYF.

The chain carries TRBV7-2 and TRBJ2-1; D is unresolved. Germline CDR1 is SGHTA and CDR2 is FQGNSA. Trimming pared 6 bases from V and 5 bases from J, leaving 14 bases between. The CDR3 is made up of 14 amino acids. This CDR3 reads CASRTVGWNNEQFF. CDR3 coding DNA: TGTGCCAGCAGAACTGTCGGGTGGAACAATGAGCAGTTCTTC.

The V and J genes are TRBV25-1 and TRBJ1-4, with 7 nucleotides matching TRBD1. Germline-derived CDR1 and CDR2 are MGHDK and SYGVNS. J was trimmed by 6 bases and V by 11 bases; bases with no gene match: 12. The CDR3 is 14 residues long. CDR3 DNA: TGTGCCCCTCCGGGAGGGACAGACGATGAAAAACTGTTTTTT. Protein: CAPPGGTDDEKLFF.

This sequence joins TRBV6-5 and TRBJ1-2; tentative D call: TRBD1 (6 bases). The V gene lost 0 bases and the J gene lost 4 bases, with 12 bases spanning the gap. CDR3 length: 15 residues. Germline V lookup: CDR1 MNHEY, CDR2 SVGAGI. CDR3 region: CASSYSGGPSYGYTF. CDR3 nucleotides: TGTGCCAGCAGTTACTCGGGGGGGCCCTCCTATGGCTACACCTTC.